This TCR beta chain was retrieved from a study of T-cell reconstitution after alpha-beta-depleted transplantation in children. Unique molecular identifiers were used to barcode this TCRbeta library. TCRdb itself ran the PCR reads through MiXCR, one entry per CDR3 protein. In the table there are 600,000 to 700,000 distinct CDR3 sequences, over 15% of which are singletons. This clonotype was seen more than once but under ten times. The CDR3 extends over 14 amino acids. V was trimmed by 4 bases and J by 0 bases, leaving 7 bases between them. The V gene's germline CDR1 is SGHRS and CDR2 YFSETQ. The sample in question was PBMCs from the stem cell graft donor, obtained from the stem cell graft. The genes are TRBV5-1 and TRBJ1-4; D is undetermined. This TCR was sampled from a human donor who donated a stem cell graft to a child with acute myeloid leukemia. CDR3 nucleotide sequence: TGCGCCAGCAGCCTCAGCCCAACTAATGAAAAACTGTTTTTT. It translates to CASSLSPTNEKLFF.